This is a list of T cell receptor beta chains from one sample in a study of blood T cells in healthy people across ages. TCRdb processed the 5' RACE reads anew with MiXCR; each CDR3 protein has one entry. The profile shows a few hundred thousand distinct CDR3 sequences, over 45% of them singletons. Sequenced: blood. Every receptor here comes from a man aged 55 to 70 in good health. Each CDR3 is given with its conserved first and last residue. D genes are given only for firm matches. For some rows the clone size is stated as once, few or many, or as a class when expanded; others skip it.

TRBV28	many	-	TRBJ2-7	CASNEGSSYEQYF	TGTGCCAGCAACGAAGGATCCTCCTACGAGCAGTACTTC
TRBV28	-	-	TRBJ2-3	CASSTAAAQYF	TGTGCCAGCAGCACGGCGGCGGCGCAGTATTTT
TRBV6-2/TRBV6-3	few	-	TRBJ1-1	CASSPRTEAFF	TGTGCCAGCAGTCCTCGGACTGAAGCTTTCTTT
TRBV6-6	-	-	TRBJ1-4	CASRPGTENEKLFF	TGTGCCAGCAGGCCCGGGACGGAGAATGAAAAACTGTTTTTT
TRBV20-1	many	TRBD2	TRBJ2-3	CSARDRLAGEADTQYF	TGCAGTGCTAGAGATCGACTAGCGGGAGAGGCAGATACGCAGTATTTT
TRBV6-2/TRBV6-3	once	TRBD2	TRBJ2-7	CASSYGLAGGPIGYEQYF	TGTGCCAGCAGTTACGGGCTAGCGGGAGGCCCGATCGGGTACGAGCAGTACTTC
TRBV11-2	-	-	TRBJ2-3	CASRAGRAASTDTQYF	TGTGCCAGCAGAGCCGGTAGGGCGGCAAGCACAGATACGCAGTATTTT
TRBV6-2/TRBV6-3	few	-	TRBJ2-7	CASSPGDSYEQYF	TGTGCCAGCAGCCCAGGGGACTCCTACGAGCAGTACTTC
TRBV29-1	few	-	TRBJ2-3	CSVESGGATDTQYF	TGCAGCGTTGAAAGTGGGGGGGCCACAGATACGCAGTATTTT
TRBV7-2	-	-	TRBJ2-5	CASSSSGVETQYF	TGTGCCAGCAGCTCTTCGGGGGTAGAGACCCAGTACTTC
TRBV20-1	-	-	TRBJ2-1	CSAHRPRGAYNEQFF	TGCAGTGCTCATAGGCCTCGCGGGGCATACAATGAGCAGTTCTTC
TRBV5-1	many	-	TRBJ1-2	CASSVRGDYGYTF	TGCGCCAGCAGCGTGAGGGGTGACTATGGCTACACCTTC
TRBV27	-	TRBD1	TRBJ1-2	CASSSWDRGELYGYTF	TGTGCCAGCAGTTCATGGGACAGGGGGGAGCTCTATGGCTACACCTTC
TRBV30	-	TRBD1	TRBJ1-2	CAWVNSGGLGYTF	TGTGCCTGGGTTAATTCAGGGGGTCTTGGCTACACCTTC
TRBV10-3	-	-	TRBJ2-1	CAISDVAGKGNEQFF	TGTGCCATCAGTGACGTGGCAGGGAAGGGAAATGAGCAGTTCTTC
TRBV7-3	-	TRBD2	TRBJ2-1	CASSSSGTSGYNEQFF	TGTGCCAGCAGCTCATCAGGGACTAGCGGGTACAATGAGCAGTTCTTC
TRBV27	-	-	TRBJ2-7	CASSFGGSNYEQYF	TGTGCCAGCAGTTTTGGGGGGTCAAACTACGAGCAGTACTTC
TRBV4-2	-	-	TRBJ2-3	CASSQAGTSTLTDTQYF	TGTGCCAGCAGCCAAGCAGGGACATCCACCCTCACAGATACGCAGTATTTT
TRBV12-3/TRBV12-4	-	-	TRBJ1-5	CASSLGERARQPQHF	TGTGCCAGCAGTTTAGGCGAACGGGCGCGTCAGCCCCAGCATTTT
TRBV6-1	-	-	TRBJ2-7	CASSEIAHEQYF	TGTGCCAGCAGTGAGATTGCCCACGAGCAGTACTTC
TRBV28	-	TRBD1	TRBJ2-7	CASSPLTGPMYEQYF	TGTGCCAGCAGTCCCCTGACAGGGCCAATGTACGAGCAGTACTTC
TRBV28	few	-	TRBJ2-1	CASSLRATYNEQFF	TGTGCCAGCAGTTTACGGGCCACTTACAATGAGCAGTTCTTC
TRBV6-5	few	-	TRBJ2-3	CASSYSRDGDTDTQYF	TGTGCCAGCAGTTACTCGCGGGATGGGGACACAGATACGCAGTATTTT
TRBV2	-	-	TRBJ1-2	CASGGSLGYGYTF	TGTGCCAGCGGGGGGAGCCTGGGCTATGGCTACACCTTC
TRBV4-3	-	TRBD1	TRBJ2-1	CASSQAGTGDYNEQFF	TGCGCCAGCAGCCAGGCCGGGACAGGAGACTACAATGAGCAGTTCTTC
TRBV5-1	-	-	TRBJ2-1	CASSLLGGALNEQFF	TGCGCCAGCAGCTTGTTGGGGGGAGCCCTCAATGAGCAGTTCTTC
TRBV6-7	-	-	TRBJ2-3	CASSYRSGADTQYF	TGTGCCAGCAGTTACCGTAGCGGAGCGGATACGCAGTATTTT
TRBV20-1	many	-	TRBJ2-5	CSARGGAASETQYF	TGCAGTGCTAGGGGGGGGGCCGCGAGCGAGACCCAGTACTTC
TRBV3-1	few	-	TRBJ2-1	CASSPLPGLEGLNEQFF	TGTGCCAGCAGCCCGCTGCCCGGACTGGAGGGTCTCAATGAGCAGTTCTTC
TRBV29-1	few	TRBD2	TRBJ2-7	CSERAGGTYNEQYF	TGCAGCGAGCGAGCGGGGGGGACCTACAATGAGCAGTACTTC
TRBV18	-	-	TRBJ2-3	CASSPPNQLGTDTQYF	TGTGCCAGCTCACCGCCCAACCAATTAGGCACAGATACGCAGTATTTT
TRBV29-1	-	TRBD2	TRBJ2-3	CSATAGSTDTQYF	TGCAGCGCCACAGCGGGAAGCACAGATACGCAGTATTTT
TRBV12-3/TRBV12-4	-	-	TRBJ2-5	CASSLTGLQETQYF	TGTGCCAGCAGTTTAACAGGTCTACAAGAGACCCAGTACTTC
TRBV2	-	-	TRBJ2-7	CASSGDPRARSEQYF	TGTGCCAGCAGTGGGGACCCAAGGGCTAGGAGTGAGCAGTACTTC
TRBV11-2	few	TRBD2	TRBJ2-4	CASNLGGGGEQYF	TGTGCCAGCAACCTTGGTGGGGGAGGGGAGCAGTACTTC
TRBV25-1	-	-	TRBJ2-4	CASSEQGTLAKNIQYF	TGTGCCAGCAGTGAACAGGGCACCCTAGCCAAAAACATTCAGTACTTC
TRBV20-1	-	-	TRBJ1-2	CSASAPTRVWNYGYTF	TGCAGTGCTAGTGCACCGACCAGGGTTTGGAACTATGGCTACACCTTC
TRBV27	-	TRBD2	TRBJ2-1	CASSFLTSGTYNEQFF	TGTGCCAGCAGTTTCCTGACTAGCGGGACCTACAATGAGCAGTTCTTC
TRBV6-1	-	-	TRBJ1-2	CASSEYRRSGYTF	TGTGCCAGCAGTGAATATCGGAGAAGTGGCTACACCTTC
TRBV7-2	-	-	TRBJ2-1	CASSHRTTNYVQFF	TGTGCCAGCAGCCACCGGACGACTAACTATGTGCAGTTCTTC
TRBV19	-	TRBD1	TRBJ1-2	CASTFLRDSNYGYTF	TGTGCCAGTACCTTCCTCCGGGACAGCAACTATGGCTACACCTTC
TRBV29-1	once	TRBD1	TRBJ2-7	CSVEQGAYKQYF	TGCAGCGTTGAACAGGGGGCCTACAAGCAGTACTTC
TRBV12-3/TRBV12-4	-	-	TRBJ2-7	CASSLRIEQYF	TGTGCCAGCAGTTTACGGATCGAGCAGTACTTC
TRBV7-2	few	-	TRBJ2-2	CASKSPRKTGELFF	TGTGCCAGCAAATCACCAAGAAAAACCGGGGAGCTGTTTTTT
TRBV6-2/TRBV6-3	-	-	TRBJ2-5	CASSYGVNVETQYF	TGTGCCAGCAGTTATGGAGTCAATGTCGAGACCCAGTACTTC
TRBV5-1	many	TRBD2	TRBJ2-5	CASSLTSGGRQETQYF	TGCGCCAGCAGCTTGACTAGCGGGGGGCGCCAAGAGACCCAGTACTTC
TRBV20-1	-	-	TRBJ2-4	CSGVATVVAKNIQYF	TGCAGTGGGGTGGCGACCGTTGTAGCCAAAAACATTCAGTACTTC
TRBV29-1	few	-	TRBJ2-5	CSVVGGRQETQYF	TGCAGCGTTGTGGGGGGGCGCCAAGAGACCCAGTACTTC